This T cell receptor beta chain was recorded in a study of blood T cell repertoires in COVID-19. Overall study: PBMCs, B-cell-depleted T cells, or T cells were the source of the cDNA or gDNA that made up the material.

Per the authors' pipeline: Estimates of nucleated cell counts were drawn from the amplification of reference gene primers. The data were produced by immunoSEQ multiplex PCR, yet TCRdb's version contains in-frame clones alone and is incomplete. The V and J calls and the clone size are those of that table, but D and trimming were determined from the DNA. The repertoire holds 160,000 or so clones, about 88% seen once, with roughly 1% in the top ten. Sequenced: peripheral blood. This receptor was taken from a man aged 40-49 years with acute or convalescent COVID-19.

The CDR3 loop is CASSMQGGNTIYF. As DNA, the CDR3 is TGTGCCAGCAGTATGCAGGGTGGAAACACCATATATTTT. The V gene is TRBV6-5, the J gene TRBJ1-3; possibly TRBD1 for D (5 bases). CDR3 length: 13 amino acids. CDR1 and CDR2 (germline): MNHEY, SVGAGI. V lost 5 bases, J lost 3 bases, and 8 bases lay in between.